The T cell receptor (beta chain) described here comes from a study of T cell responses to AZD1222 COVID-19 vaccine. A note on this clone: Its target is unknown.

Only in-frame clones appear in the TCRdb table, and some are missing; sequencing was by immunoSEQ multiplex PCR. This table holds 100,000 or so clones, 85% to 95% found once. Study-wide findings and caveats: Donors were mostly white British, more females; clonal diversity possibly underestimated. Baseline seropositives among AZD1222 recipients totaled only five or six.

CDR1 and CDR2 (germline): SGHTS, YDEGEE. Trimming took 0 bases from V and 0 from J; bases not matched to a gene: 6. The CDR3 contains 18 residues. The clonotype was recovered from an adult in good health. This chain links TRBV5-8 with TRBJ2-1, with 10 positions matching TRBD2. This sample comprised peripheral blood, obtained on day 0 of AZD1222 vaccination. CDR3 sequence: CASSLGLAGVSSYNEQFF. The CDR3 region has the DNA TGTGCCAGCAGCTTGGGGCTAGCGGGAGTCTCCTCCTACAATGAGCAGTTCTTC.